This T cell receptor beta chain was recovered during a study of glioma-infiltrating T cells. By sample share, this clonotype is medium-sized. Its antigen is unknown. The CDR3 is 12 amino acids. CDR1 is MNHEY, CDR2 SVGEGT, per germline. Overall study findings and caveats: Non-neoplastic patients had below-expected tissue-blood divergence, while all gliomas exceeded expectation. CDR3 overlap between tissue and blood was very small.

Amplification of TCR alpha and beta CDR3 regions from RNA used iRepertoire nested multiplex PCR. Input was roughly 95-400 ng of tissue mRNA or PBMC total RNA. TCRdb fed the multiplex PCR reads into MiXCR, producing one record per CDR3 protein. Among tens of thousands of distinct CDR3 sequences, about a quarter were seen once, and the ten largest hold more than 6.5%. The sequencing sample was made of glioma tissue, nonneoplastic brain tissue, or PBMCs (not recorded which). This sequence joins TRBV6-2 or TRBV6-3 and TRBJ1-1; tentative D call: TRBD1 (5 bases). The sequence derives from a human donor with low-grade glioma or glioblastoma, undergoing nonglioma brain surgery, or in good health (not recorded which). The CDR3 loop reads CGSGRANTEAFF. In nucleotides, the CDR3 is TGTGGTTCTGGCAGGGCGAACACTGAAGCTTTCTTT.